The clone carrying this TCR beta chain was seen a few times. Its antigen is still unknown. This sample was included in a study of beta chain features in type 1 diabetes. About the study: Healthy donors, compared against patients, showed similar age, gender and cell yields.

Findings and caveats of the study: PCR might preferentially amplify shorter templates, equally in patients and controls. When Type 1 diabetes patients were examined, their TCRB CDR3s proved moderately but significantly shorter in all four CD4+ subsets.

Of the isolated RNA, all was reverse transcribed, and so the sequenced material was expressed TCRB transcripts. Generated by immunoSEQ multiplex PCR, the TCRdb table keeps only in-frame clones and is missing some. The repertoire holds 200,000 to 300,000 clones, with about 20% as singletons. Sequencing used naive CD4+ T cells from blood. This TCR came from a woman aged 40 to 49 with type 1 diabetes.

The CDR3 protein is CASSLEGGLEAFF. The CDR3 DNA reads TGCGCCAGCAGCTTGGAAGGTGGGCTTGAAGCTTTCTTT. The rearrangement links TRBV5-1 to TRBJ1-1; D uncertain. The CDR3 extends over 13 amino acids. V was clipped by 0 bases and J by 7 bases, with 10 bases between them. Germline CDR1 reads SGHRS; CDR2 reads YFSETQ.